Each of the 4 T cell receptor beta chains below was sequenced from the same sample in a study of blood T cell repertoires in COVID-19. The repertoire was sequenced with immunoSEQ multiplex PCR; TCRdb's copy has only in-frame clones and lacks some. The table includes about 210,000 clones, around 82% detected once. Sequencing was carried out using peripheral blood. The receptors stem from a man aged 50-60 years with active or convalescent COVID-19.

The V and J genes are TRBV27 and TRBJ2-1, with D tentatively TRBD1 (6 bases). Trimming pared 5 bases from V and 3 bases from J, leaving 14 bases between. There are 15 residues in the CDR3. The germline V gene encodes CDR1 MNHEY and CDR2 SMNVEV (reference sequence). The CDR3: CASSITGTIYNEQFF. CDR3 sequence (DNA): TGTGCCAGCAGTATCACAGGGACGATCTACAATGAGCAGTTCTTC.

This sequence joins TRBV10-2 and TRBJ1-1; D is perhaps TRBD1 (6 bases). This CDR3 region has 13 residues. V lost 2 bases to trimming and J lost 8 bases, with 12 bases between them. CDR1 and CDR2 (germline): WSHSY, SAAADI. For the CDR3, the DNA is TGCGCCAGCAGTGAGAGAACAGGGCCCGAAGCTTTCTTT. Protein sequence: CASSERTGPEAFF.

The CDR3 DNA reads as TGTGCCTGGATACGGGGGGCTTCCTACAATGAGCAGTTCTTC. It encodes CAWIRGASYNEQFF. The chain is built from TRBV30 and TRBJ2-1; TRBD2 is a possible D gene (7 bases). The CDR3 totals 14 residues. Trimming removed 4 bases at V and 1 base at J, with 11 bases between. Germline V lookup: CDR1 GTSNPN, CDR2 SVGIG (reference sequence).

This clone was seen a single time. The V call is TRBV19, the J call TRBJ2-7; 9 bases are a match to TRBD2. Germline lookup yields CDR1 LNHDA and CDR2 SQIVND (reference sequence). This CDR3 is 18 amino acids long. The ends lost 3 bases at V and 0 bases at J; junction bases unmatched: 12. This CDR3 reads CASSIIGSGSPSSYEQYF. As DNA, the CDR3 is TGTGCCAGTAGTATTATTGGTAGCGGGAGCCCTAGCTCCTACGAGCAGTACTTC. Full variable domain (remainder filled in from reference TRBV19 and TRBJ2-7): DGGITQSPKYLFRKEGQNVTLSCEQNLNHDAMYWYRQDPGQGLRLIYYSQIVNDFQKGDIAEGYSVSREKKESFPLTVTSAQKNPTAFYLCASSIIGSGSPSSYEQYFGPGTRLTVT.